Shown below are 4 T cell receptor beta chains from a single sample sequenced in a study of PD-1 blockade in mismatch repair-deficient tumors. Some clones are missing from TCRdb's copy, which holds only in-frame ones; the method was immunoSEQ multiplex PCR. The sample records some 66,000 clones, about 91% being singletons. Source: peripheral blood, taken 52 weeks after starting pembrolizumab. The receptors originated from an adult with mismatch repair-deficient cancer.

This rearrangement joins TRBV11-2 to TRBJ1-1; D uncertain. The CDR3 consists of 17 residues. The V end lost 5 bases, the J end lost 4 bases, and 23 bases lay between the germline ends. Germline assignment: CDR1 SGHAT and CDR2 FQNNGV. CDR3 in amino acids: CASSRPIRGRATTEAFF. In nucleotides, the CDR3 is TGTGCCAGCAGCCGGCCCATTCGAGGACGGGCAACCACTGAAGCTTTCTTT. Together with reference TRBV11-2 and TRBJ1-1, the CDR3 gives the full variable domain: EAGVAQSPRYKIIEKRQSVAFWCNPISGHATLYWYQQILGQGPKLLIQFQNNGVVDDSQLPKDRFSAERLKGVDSTLKIQPAKLEDSAVYLCASSRPIRGRATTEAFFGQGTRLTVV.

In nucleotides, the CDR3 is TGCGCCAGCAGCTCCGGGGGACCCCAAGAGACCCAGTACTTC. It codes for CASSSGGPQETQYF. The rearrangement joins TRBV10-2 to TRBJ2-5, with TRBD2 as a possible D gene (6 bases). Trimming removed 6 bases at V and 1 base at J, with 12 bases between. This CDR3 is built from 14 residues. Germline CDR1 is WSHSY and CDR2 is SAAADI.

This chain uses TRBV29-1 with TRBJ1-5; no reliable D call. V shed 1 base and J shed 0 bases, with 19 bases lying between them. Germline V gene sequence: CDR1 SQVTM, CDR2 ANQGSEA. CDR3 length: 18 residues. The CDR3 DNA reads TGCAGCGTTGAAGGGGGTGGCGGGCAGGCCGATAGCAATCAGCCCCAGCATTTT. This sequence encodes CSVEGGGGQADSNQPQHF.

CDR3 sequence: CASSLGQGAYEQYF. The CDR3 DNA reads as TGTGCCAGCAGCTTGGGACAGGGGGCCTACGAGCAGTACTTC. The rearrangement joins TRBV5-4 to TRBJ2-7; TRBD1 agrees at 9 bases. Per germline, CDR1 SGHNT and CDR2 YYREEE (reference sequence). The V segment lost 0 bases and the J segment 2 bases; nucleotides outside the gene matches: 0. The CDR3 extends over 14 amino acids.